The TCR beta chain under discussion was sequenced for a study of Ad26.COV2.S vaccination and SARS-CoV-2 variants. Treatment given: about 20 received Ad26.COV2.S at low or high dose, single or two shots; about 5 received placebo; per-sample allocation not given. Samples were taken on day 63 after the first vaccine or placebo injection. Profiled with immunoSEQ multiplex PCR; TCRdb holds only in-frame clones, not every one. Among roughly 240,000 clones listed, 70% to 90% were seen once. The CDR3 extends over 15 amino acids. Trimming removed 6 bases at V and 8 bases at J, with 21 bases between. Germline V gene data show CDR1 as SGHTA and CDR2 as FQGNSA.

This specimen consisted of peripheral blood, obtained in a trial of Ad26.COV2.S vaccine versus placebo. The genes are TRBV7-2 and TRBJ2-3; possibly TRBD1 or TRBD2 for D (6 bases each). The receptor's source is a person aged 18-65 years who received the Ad26.COV2.S COVID-19 vaccine or a placebo. CDR3 coding DNA: TGTGCCAGCAGTCCGCCCGGCCAAAGGGGGGCTACGCAGTATTTT. This gives the protein CASSPPGQRGATQYF.